These 5 T cell receptor beta chains were all obtained from the same sample, sequenced in a study of blood T cell repertoires in COVID-19. TCRdb keeps only in-frame clones here, not all; method: immunoSEQ multiplex PCR. The sample contains 130,000 or so clones, approximately 83% of which appear only once. Input material: peripheral blood. The origin of the receptors is a woman aged 45-59 years who had recovered from COVID-19.

The chain combines TRBV6-6 with TRBJ1-2, with TRBD1 matching 10 bases. This CDR3 comprises 16 residues. Germline V gene lookup returns CDR1 MNHNY and CDR2 SVGAGI (reference sequence). Trimming cost V 5 bases and J 1 base; bases outside gene matches: 7. CDR3: CASSGGQGIINYGYTF. CDR3 DNA: TGTGCCAGCAGTGGGGGACAGGGGATTATTAACTATGGCTACACCTTC.

The chain uses TRBV2 and TRBJ2-5; D perhaps matches TRBD2 (5 bases). CDR3 length: 14 amino acids. Germline V gene data show CDR1 as SNHLY and CDR2 as FYNNEI. Between the trimmed V and J ends, which lost 7 bases and 2 bases, there was a span of 14 bases. Here the CDR3 DNA reads TGTGCCAGCAATGTCGAGGGAAGGCAAGAGACCCAGTACTTC. This translates into CASNVEGRQETQYF.

About this clone: Other DNA sequences in this sample translate to the same CDR3. J is TRBJ1-3 and V is TRBV5-1, with D unclear. CDR3 length equals 15 residues. CDR1 and CDR2 from the germline V gene are SGHRS and YFSETQ. The germline V and J ends were trimmed by 0 bases and 1 base, with 8 bases remaining between them. CDR3 coding DNA: TGCGCCAGCAGCTTGGGGGCAGATTCTGGAAACACCATATATTTT. This translates into CASSLGADSGNTIYF.

The chain uses TRBV7-3 and TRBJ1-1; 7 bases line up with TRBD1. The CDR3 covers 13 residues. Looked up from germline, CDR1 is SGHTA and CDR2 is FQGTGA. V shed 4 bases and J 6 bases; nucleotides not matched to a gene: 5. CDR3 in amino acids: CASSSQGSAEAFF. The CDR3 DNA follows: TGTGCCAGCAGCTCACAGGGGTCCGCTGAAGCTTTCTTT.

The chain uses TRBV4-3 and TRBJ1-3; D call uncertain. V lost 1 base and J lost 1, with 8 bases in between. In germline, CDR1 is LGHNA, CDR2 YSLEER. This CDR3 is built from 15 residues. CDR3 coding DNA: TGCGCCAGCAGCCAAGTTGTCAGGTCTGGAAACACCATATATTTT. Residues: CASSQVVRSGNTIYF.